A single sample is the source of the 8 T cell receptor beta chains below, sequenced in a study of PD-1 blockade in classical Hodgkin lymphoma. Using immunoSEQ multiplex PCR, the repertoire was profiled, and TCRdb retains in-frame clones only, with some absent. The table has over 15,000 clones, approximately 83% seen once; the top ten hold less than 15%. The time point denotes: cycle 4 day 1 (C4D1), after six to seven weeks of nivolumab. Exposure to brentuximab vedotin varied, and each patient had relapsed following autologous stem cell transplantation. Sequencing used peripheral blood mononuclear cells (PBMCs), obtained before the fourth cycle of nivolumab. The receptors were gathered from a human donor with classical Hodgkin lymphoma.

The gene calls are TRBV6-6 and TRBJ2-2; a weak D match, TRBD1 (5 bases). Germline lookup yields CDR1 MNHNY and CDR2 SVGAGI (reference sequence). CDR3 size: 14 residues. V was shortened by 10 bases and J by 6 bases, with 18 bases between the two germline ends. The chain's CDR3 is CATGDRTVAGELFF. CDR3 sequence (DNA): TGTGCCACCGGAGACAGAACGGTAGCCGGGGAGCTGTTTTTT.

The chain is built from TRBV10-3 and TRBJ2-2, with TRBD2 matching 8 bases. Germline V gene lookup returns CDR1 ENHRY and CDR2 SYGVKD. V lost 11 bases, J lost 5 bases, and 7 bases stayed unmatched. The CDR3 loop spans 13 amino acids. The CDR3 coding sequence is TGTGCCGGCGGGACTAGTGGGACCGGGGAGCTGTTTTTT. This gives the protein CAGGTSGTGELFF.

Only a few counts were recorded for this clone. The CDR3 DNA follows: TGTGCCAGCAGCTTTCGTCAGGGACTCCAAGAGACCCAGTACTTC. Translated: CASSFRQGLQETQYF. The chain employs TRBV7-9 and TRBJ2-5; D possibly corresponds to TRBD2 (6 bases). In germline, CDR1 is SEHNR, CDR2 FQNEAQ (reference sequence). CDR3 length: 15 amino acids. V was clipped by 3 bases and J by 1 base, with 12 bases between them.

The chain carries TRBV6-5 and TRBJ1-2, with a possible D match to TRBD1 (5 bases). V dropped 6 bases and J dropped 5 bases, with 13 bases sitting between them. Germline V lookup: CDR1 MNHEY, CDR2 SVGAGI. The CDR3 is 13 residues long. The CDR3 protein is CASSRQGFYGYTF. The DNA of the CDR3 is TGTGCCAGCAGCCGCCAGGGCTTTTATGGCTACACCTTC.

This chain connects TRBV2 to TRBJ1-1; D remains ambiguous. From germline, CDR1 is SNHLY and CDR2 FYNNEI. The CDR3 length is 15 residues. V lost 6 bases, J lost 0 bases, and 14 bases lay in between. The CDR3: CASRRNGLVNTEAFF. The CDR3 DNA is TGTGCCAGCAGGAGGAACGGGTTGGTGAACACTGAAGCTTTCTTT.

V is TRBV5-1 and J is TRBJ2-3; 7 bases match TRBD1. V lost 4 bases, J lost 1 base, and 6 bases stayed unmatched. Germline values: CDR1 SGHRS, CDR2 YFSETQ. This CDR3 spans 15 amino acids. CDR3 protein: CASSQTGQGTDTQYF. As DNA, the CDR3 is TGCGCCAGCAGCCAGACAGGACAGGGCACAGATACGCAGTATTTT.

The CDR3 spells CAISEQGQETQYF. CDR3 DNA: TGTGCCATCAGTGAACAGGGTCAAGAGACCCAGTACTTC. The rearrangement joins TRBV10-3 to TRBJ2-5; D is perhaps TRBD1 (6 bases). V shed 3 bases and J shed 2 bases, with 7 bases lying between them. Germline lookup yields CDR1 ENHRY and CDR2 SYGVKD. The length of the CDR3 is 13 residues.

This chain uses TRBV9 with TRBJ2-5; 10 bases match TRBD2. The ends lost 3 bases at V and 5 bases at J; junction bases unmatched: 7. The CDR3 runs 15 residues. Germline V gene sequence: CDR1 SGDLS, CDR2 YYNGEE. The CDR3 DNA reads TGTGCCAGCAGCGCCAGCGGGGGGGCCGAGGAGACCCAGTACTTC. Translated, it gives CASSASGGAEETQYF.